This T cell receptor beta chain appears in the sequencing data of a study of T-cell reconstitution after alpha-beta-depleted transplantation in children. This CDR3 is 16 amino acids long. The ends were cut back, 0 bases at V and 3 bases at J, with 13 bases in the middle. The germline V gene encodes CDR1 SGHTA and CDR2 FQGNSA. Study-level points and caveats: At one year after transplant, newly produced T cells mostly accounted for T-cell counts and diversity. Roughly two months post-transplant, alpha-beta T cells reportedly originated from several hundred graft clones that had expanded. From surviving recipient T cells and thymic progenitors came the high day-60 TCRbeta diversity observed in some patients.

Library preparation (for TCRbeta) was performed with unique molecular identifiers. In TCRdb, the PCR reads were re-called with MiXCR into one record per CDR3 protein. Counted here are 150,000 to 250,000 distinct CDR3 sequences, roughly 6.3% occurring once; the ten biggest clones make up about 4.4%. Details on this clonotype: The antigen remains unidentified.

The gene calls are TRBV7-2 and TRBJ2-3; tentative D call: TRBD2 (6 bases). This specimen was PBMCs, taken before TCRalphabeta/CD19-depleted stem cell transplant. The receptor was isolated from a girl under two years old with combined immunodeficiency, due to receive a stem cell transplant. The CDR3 coding sequence is TGTGCCAGCAGCTTAGCCCGGGGGTGGAGAACAGATACGCAGTATTTT. Amino acid sequence: CASSLARGWRTDTQYF.